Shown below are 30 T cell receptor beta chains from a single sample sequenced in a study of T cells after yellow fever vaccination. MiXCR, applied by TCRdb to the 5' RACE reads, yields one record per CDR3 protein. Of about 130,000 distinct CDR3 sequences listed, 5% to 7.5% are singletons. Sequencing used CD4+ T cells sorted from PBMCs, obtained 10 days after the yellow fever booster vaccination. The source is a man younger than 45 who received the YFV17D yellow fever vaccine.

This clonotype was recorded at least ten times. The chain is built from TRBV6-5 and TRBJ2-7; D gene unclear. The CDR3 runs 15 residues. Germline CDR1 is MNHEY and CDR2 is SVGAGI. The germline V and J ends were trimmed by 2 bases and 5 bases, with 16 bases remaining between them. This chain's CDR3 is CASSYGGLVEDEQYF. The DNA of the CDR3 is TGTGCCAGCAGTTACGGTGGGCTAGTGGAAGACGAGCAGTACTTC.

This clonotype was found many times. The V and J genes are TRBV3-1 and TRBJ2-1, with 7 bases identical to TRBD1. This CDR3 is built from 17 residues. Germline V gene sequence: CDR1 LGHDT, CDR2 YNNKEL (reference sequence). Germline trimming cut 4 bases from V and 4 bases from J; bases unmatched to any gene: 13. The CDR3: CASSRRVRDSYYNEQFF. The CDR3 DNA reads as TGTGCCAGCAGCCGAAGGGTAAGGGACAGTTATTACAATGAGCAGTTCTTC.

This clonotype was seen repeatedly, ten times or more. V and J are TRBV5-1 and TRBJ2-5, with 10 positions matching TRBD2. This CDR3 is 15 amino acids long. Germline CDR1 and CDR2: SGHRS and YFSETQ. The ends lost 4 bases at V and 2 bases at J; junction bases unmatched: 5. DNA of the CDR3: TGCGCCAGCAGCACCGGACTAGCGGCGCAAGAGACCCAGTACTTC. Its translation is CASSTGLAAQETQYF.

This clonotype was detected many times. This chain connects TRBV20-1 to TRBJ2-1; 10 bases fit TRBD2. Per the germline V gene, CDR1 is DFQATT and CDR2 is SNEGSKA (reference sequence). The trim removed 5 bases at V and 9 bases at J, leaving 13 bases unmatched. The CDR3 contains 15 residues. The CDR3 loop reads CSAPLPGLALVEQFF. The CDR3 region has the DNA TGCAGTGCTCCGCTCCCGGGACTAGCGCTGGTTGAGCAGTTCTTC.

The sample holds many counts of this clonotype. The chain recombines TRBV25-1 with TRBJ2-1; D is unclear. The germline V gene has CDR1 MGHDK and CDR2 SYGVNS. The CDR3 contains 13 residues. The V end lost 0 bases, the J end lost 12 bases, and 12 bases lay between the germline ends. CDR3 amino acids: CASSEYSDRSQFF. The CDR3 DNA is TGTGCCAGCAGTGAATACTCTGATCGCTCGCAGTTCTTC.

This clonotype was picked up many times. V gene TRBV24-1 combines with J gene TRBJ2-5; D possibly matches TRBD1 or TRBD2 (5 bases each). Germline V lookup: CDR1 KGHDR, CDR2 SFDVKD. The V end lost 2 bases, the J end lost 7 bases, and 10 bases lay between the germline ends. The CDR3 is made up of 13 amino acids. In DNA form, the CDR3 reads TGTGCCACCAGTGATTCCCCGAGGGGGACCCAGTACTTC. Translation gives CATSDSPRGTQYF.

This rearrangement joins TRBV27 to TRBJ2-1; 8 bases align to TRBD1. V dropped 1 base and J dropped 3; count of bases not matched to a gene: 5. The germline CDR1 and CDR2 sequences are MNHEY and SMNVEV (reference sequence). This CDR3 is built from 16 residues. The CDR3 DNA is TGTGCCAGCAGTTTATTCGCAGGGGGCCACTACAATGAGCAGTTCTTC. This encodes CASSLFAGGHYNEQFF.

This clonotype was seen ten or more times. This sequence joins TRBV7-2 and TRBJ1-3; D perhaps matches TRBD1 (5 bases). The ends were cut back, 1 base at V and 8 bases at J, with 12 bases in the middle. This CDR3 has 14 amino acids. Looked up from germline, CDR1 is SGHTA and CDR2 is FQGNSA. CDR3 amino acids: CASSLGQGRYTIYF. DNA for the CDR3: TGTGCCAGCAGCTTAGGCCAGGGAAGATACACCATATATTTT.

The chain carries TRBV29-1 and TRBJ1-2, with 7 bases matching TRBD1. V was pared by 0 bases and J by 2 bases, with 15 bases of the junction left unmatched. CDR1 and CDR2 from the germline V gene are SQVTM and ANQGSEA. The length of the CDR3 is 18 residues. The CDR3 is CSVEEWRAESTGNYGYTF. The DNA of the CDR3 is TGCAGCGTTGAAGAATGGAGAGCGGAATCGACAGGGAACTATGGCTACACCTTC. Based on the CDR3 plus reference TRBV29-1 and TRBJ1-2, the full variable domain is SAVISQKPSRDICQRGTSLTIQCQVDSQVTMMFWYRQQPGQSLTLIATANQGSEATYESGFVIDKFPISRPNLTFSTLTVSNMSPEDSSIYLCSVEEWRAESTGNYGYTFGSGTRLTVV.

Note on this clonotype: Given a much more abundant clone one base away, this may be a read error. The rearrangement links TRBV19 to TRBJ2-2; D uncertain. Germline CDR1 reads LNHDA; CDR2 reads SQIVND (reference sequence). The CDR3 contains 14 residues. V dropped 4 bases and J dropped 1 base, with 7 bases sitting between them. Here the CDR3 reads CASSKVWNTGELFF. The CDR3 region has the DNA TGTGCCAGTAGTAAAGTTTGGAACACCGGGGAGCTGTTTTTT. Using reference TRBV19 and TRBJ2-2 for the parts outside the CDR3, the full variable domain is DGGITQSPKYLFRKEGQNVTLSCEQNLNHDAMYWYRQDPGQGLRLIYYSQIVNDFQKGDIAEGYSVSREKKESFPLTVTSAQKNPTAFYLCASSKVWNTGELFFGEGSRLTVL.

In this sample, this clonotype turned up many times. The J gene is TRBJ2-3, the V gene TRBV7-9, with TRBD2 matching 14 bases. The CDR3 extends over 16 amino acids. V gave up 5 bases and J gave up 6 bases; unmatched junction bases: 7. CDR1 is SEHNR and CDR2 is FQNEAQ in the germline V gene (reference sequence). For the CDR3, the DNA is TGTGCCAGCAGCACCGGACTAGCGGGAGGAGCGGATACGCAGTATTTT. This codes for CASSTGLAGGADTQYF.

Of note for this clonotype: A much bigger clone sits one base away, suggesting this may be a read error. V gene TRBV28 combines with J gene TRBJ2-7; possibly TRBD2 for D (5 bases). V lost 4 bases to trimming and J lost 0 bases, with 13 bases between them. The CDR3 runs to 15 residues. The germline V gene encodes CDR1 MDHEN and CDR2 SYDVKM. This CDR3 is CASSSSVGLSYEQYF. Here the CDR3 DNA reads TGTGCCAGCAGTTCATCGGTCGGACTCTCCTACGAGCAGTACTTC.

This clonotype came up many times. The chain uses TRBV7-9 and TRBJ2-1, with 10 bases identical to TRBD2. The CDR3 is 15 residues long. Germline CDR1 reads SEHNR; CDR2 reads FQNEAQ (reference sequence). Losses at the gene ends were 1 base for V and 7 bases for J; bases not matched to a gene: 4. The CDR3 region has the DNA TGTGCCAGCAGCTTAGAGGCTAGCGGGGGTAATGAGCAGTTCTTC. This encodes CASSLEASGGNEQFF.

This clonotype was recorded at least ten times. CDR3 amino acids: CASSYGAYSGNTIYF. The CDR3 coding sequence is TGTGCCAGCAGTTACGGGGCCTACTCTGGAAACACCATATATTTT. The gene calls are TRBV6-5 and TRBJ1-3; perhaps TRBD1 as D (5 bases). The germline V gene has CDR1 MNHEY and CDR2 SVGAGI. This CDR3 is built from 15 residues. Trimming shortened V by 2 bases and J by 0 bases, and 8 bases separated the two germline ends.

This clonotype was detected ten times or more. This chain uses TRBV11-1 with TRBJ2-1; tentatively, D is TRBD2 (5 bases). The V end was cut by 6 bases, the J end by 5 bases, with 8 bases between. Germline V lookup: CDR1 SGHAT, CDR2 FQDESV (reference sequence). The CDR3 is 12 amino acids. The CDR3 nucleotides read TGTGCCAGCAGTTCAGCGGACAATGAGCAGTTCTTC. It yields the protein CASSSADNEQFF.

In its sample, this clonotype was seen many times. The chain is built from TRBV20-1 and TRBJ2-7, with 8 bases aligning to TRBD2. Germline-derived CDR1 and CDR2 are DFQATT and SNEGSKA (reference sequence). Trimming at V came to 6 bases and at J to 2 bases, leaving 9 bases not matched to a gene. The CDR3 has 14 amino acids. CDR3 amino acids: CSATYGRGAYEQYF. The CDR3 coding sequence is TGCAGTGCCACCTACGGGCGGGGGGCCTACGAGCAGTACTTC.

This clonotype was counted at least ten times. The CDR3 spells CASSHTNTGELFF. CDR3 DNA sequence: TGTGCCAGCAGCCACACGAACACCGGGGAGCTGTTTTTT. The rearrangement uses TRBV12-3 or TRBV12-4 and TRBJ2-2; D is unresolved. The CDR3 has 13 residues. Deletions cut 6 bases from V and 0 bases from J, with 5 bases between.

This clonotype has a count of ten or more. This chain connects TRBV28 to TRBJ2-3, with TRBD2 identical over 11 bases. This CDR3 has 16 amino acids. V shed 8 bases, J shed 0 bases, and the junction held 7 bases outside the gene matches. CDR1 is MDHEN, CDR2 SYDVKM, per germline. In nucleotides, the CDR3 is TGTGCCAGCGGTGTTACTAGCGGGAGTAGCACAGATACGCAGTATTTT. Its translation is CASGVTSGSSTDTQYF.

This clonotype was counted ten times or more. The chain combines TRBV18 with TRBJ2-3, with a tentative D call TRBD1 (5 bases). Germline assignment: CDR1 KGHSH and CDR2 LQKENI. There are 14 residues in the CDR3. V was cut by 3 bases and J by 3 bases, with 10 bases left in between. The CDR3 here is CASSPGQRTDTQYF. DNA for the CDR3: TGTGCCAGCTCACCGGGGCAGAGAACAGATACGCAGTATTTT.

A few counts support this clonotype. As DNA, the CDR3 is TGTGCCAGCAGCCGAGGGGGACTAGCGGGAGTCTACGAGCAGTACTTC. It translates to CASSRGGLAGVYEQYF. This rearrangement joins TRBV7-2 to TRBJ2-7; 14 bases line up with TRBD2. Germline-derived CDR1 and CDR2 are SGHTA and FQGNSA. After removal of 5 bases from V and 3 bases from J, the junction contained 6 bases not matched to a gene. The CDR3 totals 16 residues. Full variable domain (missing parts from reference TRBV7-2 and TRBJ2-7): GAGVSQSPSNKVTEKGKDVELRCDPISGHTALYWYRQSLGQGLEFLIYFQGNSAPDKSGLPSDRFSAERTGGSVSTLTIQRTQQEDSAVYLCASSRGGLAGVYEQYFGPGTRLTVT.

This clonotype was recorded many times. The CDR3 loop is CAVSGTGTHEQYF. The CDR3 DNA sequence: TGTGCCGTATCCGGGACAGGGACCCACGAGCAGTACTTC. The chain recombines TRBV10-3 with TRBJ2-7, with 9 positions matching TRBD1. Germline lookup yields CDR1 ENHRY and CDR2 SYGVKD. This CDR3 has 13 residues. V dropped 11 bases and J dropped 5; count of bases not matched to a gene: 10.

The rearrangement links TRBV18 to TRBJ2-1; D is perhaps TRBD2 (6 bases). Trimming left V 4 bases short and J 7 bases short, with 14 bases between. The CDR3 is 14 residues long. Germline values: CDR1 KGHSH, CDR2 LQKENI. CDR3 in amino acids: CASSLSASVNEQFF. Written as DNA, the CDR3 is TGTGCCAGCTCACTTTCAGCTAGCGTAAATGAGCAGTTCTTC.

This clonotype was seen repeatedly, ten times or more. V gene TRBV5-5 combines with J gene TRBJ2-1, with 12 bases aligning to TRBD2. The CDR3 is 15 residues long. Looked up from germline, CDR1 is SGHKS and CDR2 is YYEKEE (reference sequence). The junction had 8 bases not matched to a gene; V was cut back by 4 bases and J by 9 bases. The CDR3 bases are TGTGCCAGCAGCGTGACTAGCGGGAGCCCGGGTGAGCAGTTCTTC. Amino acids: CASSVTSGSPGEQFF.

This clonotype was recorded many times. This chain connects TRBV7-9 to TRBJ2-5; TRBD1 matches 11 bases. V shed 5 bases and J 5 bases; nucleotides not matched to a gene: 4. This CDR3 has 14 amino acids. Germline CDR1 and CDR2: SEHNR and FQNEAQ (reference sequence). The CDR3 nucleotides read TGTGCCAGCAGCACCGGGACAGGGGGGGAGACCCAGTACTTC. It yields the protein CASSTGTGGETQYF. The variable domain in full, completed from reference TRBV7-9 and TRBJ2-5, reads DTGVSQNPRHKITKRGQNVTFRCDPISEHNRLYWYRQTLGQGPEFLTYFQNEAQLEKSRLLSDRFSAERPKGSFSTLEIQRTEQGDSAMYLCASSTGTGGETQYFGPGTRLLVL.

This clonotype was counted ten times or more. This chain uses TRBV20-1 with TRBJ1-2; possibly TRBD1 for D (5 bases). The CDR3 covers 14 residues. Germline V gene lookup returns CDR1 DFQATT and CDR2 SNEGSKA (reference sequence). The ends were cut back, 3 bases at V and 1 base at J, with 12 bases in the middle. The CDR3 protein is CSARGGGFNYGYTF. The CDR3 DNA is TGCAGTGCTAGGGGGGGAGGTTTTAACTATGGCTACACCTTC.

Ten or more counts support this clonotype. The CDR3 is CASATSGSSNFYEQYF. The CDR3 DNA is TGTGCCAGCGCCACTAGCGGGAGCTCGAATTTCTACGAGCAGTACTTC. The chain employs TRBV19 and TRBJ2-7; 11 bases match TRBD2. Unmatched junction bases numbered 13, after V lost 9 bases and J lost 3 bases. Germline CDR1 is LNHDA and CDR2 is SQIVND (reference sequence). This CDR3 has 16 residues.

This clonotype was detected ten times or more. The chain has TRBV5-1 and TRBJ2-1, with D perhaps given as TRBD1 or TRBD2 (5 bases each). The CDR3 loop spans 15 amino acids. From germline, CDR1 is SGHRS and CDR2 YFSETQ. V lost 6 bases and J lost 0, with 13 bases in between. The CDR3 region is CASKVLGDSYNEQFF. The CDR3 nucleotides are TGCGCCAGCAAGGTTCTGGGGGACTCCTACAATGAGCAGTTCTTC.

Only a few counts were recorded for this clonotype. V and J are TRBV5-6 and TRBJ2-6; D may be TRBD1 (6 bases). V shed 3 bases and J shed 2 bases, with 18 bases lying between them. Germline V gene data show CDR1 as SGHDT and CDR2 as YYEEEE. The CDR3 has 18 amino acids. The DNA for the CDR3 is TGTGCCAGCAGCTCCGGGACATCCCTTTTGACTGGGGCCAACGTCCTGACTTTC. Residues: CASSSGTSLLTGANVLTF.

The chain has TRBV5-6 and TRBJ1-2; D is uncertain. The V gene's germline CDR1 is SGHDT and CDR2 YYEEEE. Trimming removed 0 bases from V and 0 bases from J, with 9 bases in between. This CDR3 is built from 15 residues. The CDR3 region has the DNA TGTGCCAGCAGCTTGGTCGGACGGGCTAACTATGGCTACACCTTC. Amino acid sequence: CASSLVGRANYGYTF.

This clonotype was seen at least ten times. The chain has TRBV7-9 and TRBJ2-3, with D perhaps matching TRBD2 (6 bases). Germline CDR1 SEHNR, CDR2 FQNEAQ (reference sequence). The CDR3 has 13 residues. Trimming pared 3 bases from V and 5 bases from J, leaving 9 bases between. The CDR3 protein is CASSFLARDTQYF. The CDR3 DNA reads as TGTGCCAGCAGCTTCCTAGCGAGAGATACGCAGTATTTT.